Sequencing of this TCR beta chain was carried out in a study of neurological immune-mediated disorders (dated by TCRdb to the late 2010s). About the full investigation: Peripheral blood TCR-beta repertoires from HTLV-I-associated myelopathy (HAM/TSP) patients, multiple sclerosis patients and healthy controls were compared by UMI-based sequencing. The approximately 100 TCR-beta libraries included longitudinal samples, technical triplicates and paired sorted CD4+ and CD8+ T-cell subsets alongside PBMC samples. Longitudinal HAM/TSP and healthy donors were sampled at 3 time-points each (about 3-45 month intervals). The cohort comprised 68 subjects: some 15 HAM/TSP patients, roughly 34 multiple sclerosis patients and approximately 20 healthy controls. What the work shows at the level of the full study, not this receptor alone: TCR clonal expansion was highest in HAM/TSP patients and lowest in MS patients, with MS patients falling below even healthy controls. No identical CDR3 amino acid sequences were found to be shared among expanded clones across subjects, suggesting that TCR-beta repertoires were private in all groups.

As to this clonotype: The target of this receptor is not known. The sample holds no much larger clone one base away, and base qualities are not on file.

cDNA was synthesized by template-switch 5'RACE using a primer with a 10-nucleotide random unique molecular identifier that tagged each TCR transcript. Each sequencing run produced over 170 million TCR-beta sequences covering 15-18 subjects. The RNeasy kit was used to extract total RNA. TCR-beta VDJ regions were amplified with primers for the TCR constant region and the 5'RACE anchor, using the KAPA Real-time Library Amplification kit. A first PCR added sample indexes and Illumina adaptors, after which a second PCR increased the library yield. The roughly 650 bp TCR product was size-selected on a 2% E-gel SizeSelection system after Ampure bead purification. Before pooling, library quality was assessed on a Bioanalyzer, concentration was determined with Qubit, and library quantification was performed with the Kapa Library Quantification kit. Paired-end 2 x 150 bp sequencing of the libraries was performed on an Illumina HiSeq 2500. To increase sequence diversity, about 23-32% phiX was spiked into each library pool. The authors processed their data as follows. The UMI-based MiGEC pipeline processed quality-filtered reads and removed over 80% of raw TCR sequences during error correction. VDJ genes were aligned to IMGT germline references, and clonotypes were defined by unique CDR3 amino acid sequence plus V-J genes. Clonal expansion, Shannon diversity and CDR3 relatedness (CalcPairwiseDistances, ClusterSamples) were evaluated with VDJtools, and phylogenetic trees were built with CLCbio workbench. Clones with at least 8 unique UMIs were defined as expanded, with this threshold being based on coefficient-of-variation modelling across technical triplicates. TCRdb handled the public reads itself, with Q25 trimming in fastp and clone calling in MiXCR, and kept productive beta chains. CDR3 protein duplicates are merged, each entry listing the most common genes and DNA. The V and J calls come from TCRdb's annotation, not from the publication. In this sample the table shows some 100,000 distinct CDR3 sequences, under 15% of which occur a single time. The leading ten clones occupy just under 5% of the sample.

This specimen's time point label, per the study, means: longitudinal time-point 2. Unsorted PBMC libraries were generated from 2 million PBMCs stored in RNAlater at -80 °C until RNA extraction. Peripheral blood underwent Ficoll-Hypaque density gradient centrifugation to isolate PBMCs, which were then cryopreserved in liquid nitrogen. V sheds 5 bases and J sheds 2 bases, leaving 13 bases between their ends. From the germline V gene, CDR1 is SGHVS and CDR2 is FNYEAQ. The CDR3, cysteine through phenylalanine, is 15 amino acids long. Just the 45-base CDR3 DNA is kept, in frame starting at base 1. This receptor was taken from a female donor with HTLV-1-associated myelopathy (HAM/TSP). Sequencing used PBMCs. Rearrangement joined TRBV7-6 to TRBJ1-5; the D gene is possibly TRBD1, with 6 bases matching. The CDR3 region has the sequence CASSRDRNGNQPQHF. Here is the DNA: TGTGCCAGCAGCCGAGACAGGAACGGCAATCAGCCCCAGCATTTT.